This T cell receptor beta chain was captured by sequencing in a study of blood T cell repertoires in COVID-19. About the research overall: COVID-19 samples, acute and convalescent, were from the United States, Italy and Spain. T cells, B-cell-depleted T cells, or PBMCs supplied cDNA or gDNA.

Seattle cases were enrolled at active infection and followed longitudinally. With 2 bases removed from V and 7 bases from J, the gap between germline ends came to 20 bases. CDR1 is MRHNA, CDR2 SNTAGT, per germline. The CDR3 runs 16 residues. Under the authors' procedure: Using reference gene primer amplification, nucleated cell counts were estimated. Sequenced by immunoSEQ multiplex PCR; TCRdb stores in-frame clones only, minus some. That table gives V, J and clone size, and the DNA gave D and trimming. The sample lists roughly 460,000 clones; 85% to 90% were seen once. Sequenced: peripheral blood. The V and J genes are TRBV6-4 and TRBJ1-1; D is uncertain. The sequence was obtained from a man between 18 and 29 years old with COVID-19, enrolled during active disease. The CDR3 DNA follows: TGTGCCAGCAGTGACCCGCCAGGATGGAAATGTCATGAAGCTTTCTTT. This codes for CASSDPPGWKCHEAFF.